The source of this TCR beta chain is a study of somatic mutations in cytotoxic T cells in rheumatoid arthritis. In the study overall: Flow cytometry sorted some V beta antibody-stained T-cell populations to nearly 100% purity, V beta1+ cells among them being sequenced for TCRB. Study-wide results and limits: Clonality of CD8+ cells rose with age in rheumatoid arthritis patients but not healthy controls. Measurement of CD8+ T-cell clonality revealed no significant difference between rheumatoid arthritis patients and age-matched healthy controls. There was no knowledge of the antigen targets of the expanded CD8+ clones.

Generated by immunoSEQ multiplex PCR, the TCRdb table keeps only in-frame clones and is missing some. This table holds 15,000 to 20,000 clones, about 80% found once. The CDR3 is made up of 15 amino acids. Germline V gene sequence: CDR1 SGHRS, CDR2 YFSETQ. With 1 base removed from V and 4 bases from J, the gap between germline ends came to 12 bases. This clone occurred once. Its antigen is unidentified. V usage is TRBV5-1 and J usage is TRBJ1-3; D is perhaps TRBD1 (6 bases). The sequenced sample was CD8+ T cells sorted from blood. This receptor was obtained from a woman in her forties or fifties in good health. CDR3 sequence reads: CASSLTGAPGNTIYF. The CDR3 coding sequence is TGCGCCAGCAGCTTGACGGGGGCGCCGGGAAACACCATATATTTT.